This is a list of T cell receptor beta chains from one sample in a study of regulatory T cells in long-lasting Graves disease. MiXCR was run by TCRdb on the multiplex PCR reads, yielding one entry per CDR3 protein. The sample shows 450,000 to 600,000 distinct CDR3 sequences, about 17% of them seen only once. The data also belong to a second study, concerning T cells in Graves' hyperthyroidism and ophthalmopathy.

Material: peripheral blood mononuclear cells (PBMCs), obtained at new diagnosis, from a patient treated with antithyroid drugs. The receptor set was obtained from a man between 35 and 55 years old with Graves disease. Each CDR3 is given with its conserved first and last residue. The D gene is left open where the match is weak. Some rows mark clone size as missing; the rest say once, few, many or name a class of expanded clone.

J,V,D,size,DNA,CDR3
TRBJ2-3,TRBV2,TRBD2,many,TGTGCCAGCAGGATTACTAGCGGGGCCCGAGATACGCAGTATTTT,CASRITSGARDTQYF
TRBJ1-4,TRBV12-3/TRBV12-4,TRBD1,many,TGTGCCAGCAGCCGGGGACAGGGAACTAATGAAAAACTGTTTTTT,CASSRGQGTNEKLFF
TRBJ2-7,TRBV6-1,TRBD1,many,TGTGCCAGCAGAACGGGGATCCCGACAGGGGAACCATACGAGCAGTACTTC,CASRTGIPTGEPYEQYF
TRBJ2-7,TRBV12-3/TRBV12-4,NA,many,TGTGCCAGCAGCCCCGGACAGTTGAGCTCCTACGAGCAGTACTTC,CASSPGQLSSYEQYF
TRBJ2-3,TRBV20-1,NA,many,TGCAGTGCTAGTTTCGCAGTTGAAAGCACAGATACGCAGTATTTT,CSASFAVESTDTQYF
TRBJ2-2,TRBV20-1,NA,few,TGCAGTGCTAGTTTGGGGATAGGGGCCGGGGAGCTGTTTTTT,CSASLGIGAGELFF
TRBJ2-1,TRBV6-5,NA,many,TGTGCCAGCAGTTACAGGGAGACCTACAATGAGCAGTTCTTC,CASSYRETYNEQFF
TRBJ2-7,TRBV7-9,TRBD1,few,TGTGCCAGCAGCCACAGGGGCACAATCTACGAGCAGTACTTC,CASSHRGTIYEQYF
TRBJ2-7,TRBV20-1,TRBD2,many,TGCAGTGCTAGCCCTAGCGGTACCTACGAGCAGTACTTC,CSASPSGTYEQYF
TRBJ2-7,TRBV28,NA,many,TGTGCCAGCAGGCTGGGAGGGGGCTACGAGCAGTACTTC,CASRLGGGYEQYF
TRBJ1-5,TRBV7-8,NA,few,TGTGCCAGCAGCTTCTCCCTGGAGCGACAGCCCCAGCATTTT,CASSFSLERQPQHF
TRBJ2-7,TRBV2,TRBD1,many,TGTGCCAGCAGTGAGGACAGGGTCCCCCTCGAGCAGTACTTC,CASSEDRVPLEQYF
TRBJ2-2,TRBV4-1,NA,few,TGCGCCAGCAGCCAAGAGCTAGTCACCGGGGAGCTGTTTTTT,CASSQELVTGELFF
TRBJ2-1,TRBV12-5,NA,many,TGTGCTAGTGGCCAAGGGGGTGTGAGCTCCTACAATGAGCAGTTCTTC,CASGQGGVSSYNEQFF
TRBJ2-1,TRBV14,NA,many,TGTGCCAGCAGCCAAGAAAACAGGTTGTGGTCCTACAATGAGCAGTTCTTC,CASSQENRLWSYNEQFF
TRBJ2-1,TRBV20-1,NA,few,TGCAGTGCTAGAGATCTGGGAAGTAGCGGACTCTACAATGAGCAGTTCTTC,CSARDLGSSGLYNEQFF
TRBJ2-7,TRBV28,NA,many,TGTGCCAGCAGTTCCGGGCAAGCGGCCGAGCAGTACTTC,CASSSGQAAEQYF
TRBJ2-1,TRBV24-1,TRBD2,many,TGTGCCACCAGTGATAGGACTAGCGGGCTAGTCTACAATGAGCAGTTCTTC,CATSDRTSGLVYNEQFF
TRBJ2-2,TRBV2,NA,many,TGTGCCAGCAGGGGGGGAACGAACACCGGGGAGCTGTTTTTT,CASRGGTNTGELFF
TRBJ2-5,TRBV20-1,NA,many,TGCAGTGCTAGGGGCAGGGCGGGCCAAGAGACCCAGTACTTC,CSARGRAGQETQYF
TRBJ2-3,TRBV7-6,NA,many,TGTGCCAGCAGCGTAACGGGGACAACCGGTAATACGCAGTATTTT,CASSVTGTTGNTQYF
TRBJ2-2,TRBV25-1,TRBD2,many,TGTGCCAGCAGTGAATTCCCCCCTCTCAGCGGGAGGGAGAACACCGGGGAGCTGTTTTTT,CASSEFPPLSGRENTGELFF
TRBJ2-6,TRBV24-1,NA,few,TGTGCCACCAGTGACTTGGCCCCCTCTGGGGCCAACGTCCTGACTTTC,CATSDLAPSGANVLTF
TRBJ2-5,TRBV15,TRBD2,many,TGTGCCACCAGCAGAGGCCTAGCGGAGACGCTGTACTTC,CATSRGLAETLYF
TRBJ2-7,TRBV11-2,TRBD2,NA,TGTGCCAGCAGCTTAAGAAGGGGGGGGACTAGCGACTACGAGCAGTACTTC,CASSLRRGGTSDYEQYF